Given below is one T cell receptor (beta chain) in context. Antigen unknown. This entry belongs to a study of cytomegalovirus exposure and HLA in healthy donors. Study-wide results and caveats: Through in vitro validation, three CMV-associated chains were shown to be specific for CMV antigens. In a later analysis, a genetic analysis reported fewer productive-TCR N-insertions in an Asian-associated ancestry cluster than the cohort average. A later analysis found most CMV-associated TCR beta chains apparently HLA-restricted.

CDR1 PRHDT and CDR2 FYEKMQ come from the germline V gene (reference sequence). The CDR3 sequence is 13 residues long. Deletions cut 5 bases from V and 5 bases from J, with 10 bases between. The study ran its PCR with 60 Vbeta and 13 Jbeta primers. Profiling relied on immunoSEQ multiplex PCR, and the TCRdb table lists in-frame clones only, not all of them. The table records 150,000 to 200,000 clones, approximately 80% of them present only once. This clonotype was obtained from a man under 40 in good health and CMV-seropositive. The sequenced material came from PBMCs. V usage is TRBV13 and J usage is TRBJ2-1, with a tentative D call TRBD2 (6 bases). The CDR3 region has the DNA TGTGCCAGCAGCCCGGGACTCCACAATGAGCAGTTCTTC. Residues: CASSPGLHNEQFF.